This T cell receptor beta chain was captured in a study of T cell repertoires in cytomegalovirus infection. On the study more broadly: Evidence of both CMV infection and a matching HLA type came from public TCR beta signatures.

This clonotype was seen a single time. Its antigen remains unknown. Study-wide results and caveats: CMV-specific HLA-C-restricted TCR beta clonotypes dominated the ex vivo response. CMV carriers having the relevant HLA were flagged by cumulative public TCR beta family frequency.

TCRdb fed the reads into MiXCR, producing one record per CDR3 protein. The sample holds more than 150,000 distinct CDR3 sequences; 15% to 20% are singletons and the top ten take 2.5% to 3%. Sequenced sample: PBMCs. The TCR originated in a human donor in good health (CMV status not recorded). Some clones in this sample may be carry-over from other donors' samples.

The CDR3 sequence: CASSYENTGELFF. CDR3 bases: TGTGCCAGCAGTTACGAGAACACCGGGGAGCTGTTTTTT. The V gene is TRBV6-6, the J gene TRBJ2-2, with D hard to call. Trimming took off 2 bases at V and 1 base at J, with 2 bases between the two ends. This CDR3 is built from 13 residues. Germline V gene lookup returns CDR1 MNHNY and CDR2 SVGAGI (reference sequence).